Each of the 4 T cell receptor beta chains below was sequenced from the same sample in a study of blood T cell repertoires in COVID-19. Repertoires were generated with immunoSEQ multiplex PCR, while TCRdb's copy carries only in-frame clones and drops some. The sample records fewer than 200,000 clones, 90% to 95% being singletons. Sequenced: peripheral blood. These receptors were taken from a woman aged 45 to 65 with acute or convalescent COVID-19.

The CDR3 bases are TGTGCCAGCAGTGATACAGGGGGTTTTCAGCCCCAGCATTTT. Its protein product is CASSDTGGFQPQHF. The gene calls are TRBV6-1 and TRBJ1-5; 8 bases are a match to TRBD1. Trimming removed 3 bases from V and 6 bases from J; junction bases left unmatched: 4. CDR1 is MNHNS and CDR2 is SASEGT in the germline V gene. This CDR3 spans 14 amino acids.

The chain uses TRBV11-2 and TRBJ1-3, with D unresolved. The V gene lost 3 bases and the J gene lost 3 bases, with 3 bases spanning the gap. This CDR3 is built from 12 residues. CDR1 is SGHAT and CDR2 is FQNNGV in the germline V gene. For the CDR3, the DNA is TGTGCCAGCAGCTTGTATGGAAACACCATATATTTT. The encoded protein is CASSLYGNTIYF.

This chain joins TRBV27 and TRBJ2-7; 11 nucleotides align to TRBD2. This CDR3 is built from 14 residues. Per germline, CDR1 MNHEY and CDR2 SMNVEV (reference sequence). V dropped 6 bases and J dropped 7; count of bases not matched to a gene: 8. This CDR3 is CASSPTSGRREQYF. The CDR3 DNA reads as TGTGCCAGCAGCCCCACTAGCGGGAGAAGGGAGCAGTACTTC.

The genes are TRBV14 and TRBJ1-6; 9 nucleotides agree with TRBD1. Looked up from germline, CDR1 is SGHDN and CDR2 is FVKESK. The V and J ends lost 2 bases and 10 bases, in that order; junction bases with no gene match: 6. This CDR3 has 15 residues. The CDR3 bases are TGTGCCAGCAGCCAACTGACAGGGGGAAGGTCACCCCTCCACTTT. Translating gives CASSQLTGGRSPLHF.